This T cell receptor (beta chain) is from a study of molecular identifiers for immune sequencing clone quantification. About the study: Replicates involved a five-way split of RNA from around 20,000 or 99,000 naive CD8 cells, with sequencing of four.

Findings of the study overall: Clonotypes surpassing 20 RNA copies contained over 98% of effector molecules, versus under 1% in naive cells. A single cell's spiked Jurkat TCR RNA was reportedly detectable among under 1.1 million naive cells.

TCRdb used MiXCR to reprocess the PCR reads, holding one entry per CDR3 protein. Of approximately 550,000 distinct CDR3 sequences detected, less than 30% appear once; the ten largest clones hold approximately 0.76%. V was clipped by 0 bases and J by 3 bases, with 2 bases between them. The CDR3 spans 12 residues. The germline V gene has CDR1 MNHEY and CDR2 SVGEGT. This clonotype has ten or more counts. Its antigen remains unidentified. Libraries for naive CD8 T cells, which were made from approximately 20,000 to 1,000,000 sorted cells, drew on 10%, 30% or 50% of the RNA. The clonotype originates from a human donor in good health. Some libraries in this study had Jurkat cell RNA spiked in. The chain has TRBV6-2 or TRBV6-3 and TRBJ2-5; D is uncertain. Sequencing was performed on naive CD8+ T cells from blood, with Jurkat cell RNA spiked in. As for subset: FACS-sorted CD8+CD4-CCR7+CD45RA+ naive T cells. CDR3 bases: TGTGCCAGCAGTTACTCGGAAGAGACCCAGTACTTC. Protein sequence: CASSYSEETQYF.